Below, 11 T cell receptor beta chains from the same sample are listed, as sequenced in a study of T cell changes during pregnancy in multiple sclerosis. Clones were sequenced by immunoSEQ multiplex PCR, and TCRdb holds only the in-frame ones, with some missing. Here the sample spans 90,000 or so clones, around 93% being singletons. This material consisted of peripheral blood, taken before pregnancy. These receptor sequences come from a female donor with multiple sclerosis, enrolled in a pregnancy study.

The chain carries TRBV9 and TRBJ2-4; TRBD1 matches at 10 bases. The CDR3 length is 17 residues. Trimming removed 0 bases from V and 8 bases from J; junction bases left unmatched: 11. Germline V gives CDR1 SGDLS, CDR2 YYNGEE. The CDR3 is CASSVAIPGTGVDIQYF. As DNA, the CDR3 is TGTGCCAGCAGCGTAGCTATCCCCGGGACAGGGGTGGACATTCAGTACTTC. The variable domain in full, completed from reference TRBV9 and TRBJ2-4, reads DSGVTQTPKHLITATGQRVTLRCSPRSGDLSVYWYQQSLDQGLQFLIQYYNGEERAKGNILERFSAQQFPDLHSELNLSSLELGDSALYFCASSVAIPGTGVDIQYFGAGTRLSVL.

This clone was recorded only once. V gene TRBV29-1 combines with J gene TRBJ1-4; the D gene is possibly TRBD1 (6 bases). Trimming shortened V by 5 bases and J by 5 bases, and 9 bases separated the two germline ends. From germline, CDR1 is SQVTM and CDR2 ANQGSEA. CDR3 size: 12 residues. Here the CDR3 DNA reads TGCAGCGTTCAACAGGGAAATGAAAAACTGTTTTTT. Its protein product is CSVQQGNEKLFF.

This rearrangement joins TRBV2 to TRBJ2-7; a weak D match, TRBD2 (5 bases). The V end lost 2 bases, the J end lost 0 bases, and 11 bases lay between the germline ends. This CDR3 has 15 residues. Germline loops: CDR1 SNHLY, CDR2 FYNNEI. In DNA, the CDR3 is TGTGCCAGCAGTGAAAGCAGCGGTAACTCCTACGAGCAGTACTTC. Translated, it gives CASSESSGNSYEQYF.

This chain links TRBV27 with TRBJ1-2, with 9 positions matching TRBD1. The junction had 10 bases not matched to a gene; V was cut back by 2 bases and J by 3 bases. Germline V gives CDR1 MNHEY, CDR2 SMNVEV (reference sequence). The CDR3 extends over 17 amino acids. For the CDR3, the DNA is TGTGCCAGCAGTTTAAGGAACAGGGGGCCCCTTTACTATGGCTACACCTTC. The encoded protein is CASSLRNRGPLYYGYTF.

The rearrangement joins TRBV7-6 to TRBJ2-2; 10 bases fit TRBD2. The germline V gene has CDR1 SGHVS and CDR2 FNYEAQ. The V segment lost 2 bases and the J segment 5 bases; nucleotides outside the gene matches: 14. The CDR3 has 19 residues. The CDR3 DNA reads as TGTGCCAGCAGCTTATACTCGGCTAGCGGGGGAACTAGGACCGGGGAGCTGTTTTTT. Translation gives CASSLYSASGGTRTGELFF.

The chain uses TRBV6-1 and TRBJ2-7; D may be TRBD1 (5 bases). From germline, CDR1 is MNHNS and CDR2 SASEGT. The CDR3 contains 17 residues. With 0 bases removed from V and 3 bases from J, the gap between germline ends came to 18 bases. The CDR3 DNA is TGTGCCAGCAGTGAAGCGCCAAAGACAGATTCTTACTACGAGCAGTACTTC. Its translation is CASSEAPKTDSYYEQYF.

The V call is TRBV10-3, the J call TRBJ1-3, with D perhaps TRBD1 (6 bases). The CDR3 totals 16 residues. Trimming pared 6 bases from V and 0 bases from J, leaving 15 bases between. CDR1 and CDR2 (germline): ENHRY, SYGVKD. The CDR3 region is CAISYQGPASGNTIYF. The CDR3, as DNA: TGTGCCATCAGCTACCAGGGGCCCGCCTCTGGAAACACCATATATTTT.

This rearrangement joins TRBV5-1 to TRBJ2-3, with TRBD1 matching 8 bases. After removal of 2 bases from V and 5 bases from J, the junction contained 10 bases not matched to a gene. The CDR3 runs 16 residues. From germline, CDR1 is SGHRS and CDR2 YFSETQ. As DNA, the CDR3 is TGCGCCAGCAGCTTAGCCGGGACAGGTAAATTAGATACGCAGTATTTT. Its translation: CASSLAGTGKLDTQYF.

The CDR3 here is CASSLAASGSWDRDYGYTF. CDR3 nucleotides: TGCGCCAGCAGCCTTGCGGCTTCCGGGTCCTGGGACAGGGACTATGGCTACACCTTC. The chain uses TRBV4-3 and TRBJ1-2, with TRBD1 identical over 9 bases. CDR1 and CDR2 from the germline V gene are LGHNA and YSLEER. Trimming took 4 bases from V and 3 from J; bases not matched to a gene: 18. The CDR3 has 19 amino acids.

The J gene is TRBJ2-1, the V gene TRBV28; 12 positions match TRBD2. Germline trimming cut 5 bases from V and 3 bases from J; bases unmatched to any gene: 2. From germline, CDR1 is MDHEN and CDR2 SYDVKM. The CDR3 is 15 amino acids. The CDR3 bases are TGTGCCAGCAGTGGACTAGCGGGAAACTACAATGAGCAGTTCTTC. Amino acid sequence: CASSGLAGNYNEQFF. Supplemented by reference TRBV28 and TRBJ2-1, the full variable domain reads DVKVTQSSRYLVKRTGEKVFLECVQDMDHENMFWYRQDPGLGLRLIYFSYDVKMKEKGDIPEGYSVSREKKERFSLILESASTNQTSMYLCASSGLAGNYNEQFFGPGTRLTVL.

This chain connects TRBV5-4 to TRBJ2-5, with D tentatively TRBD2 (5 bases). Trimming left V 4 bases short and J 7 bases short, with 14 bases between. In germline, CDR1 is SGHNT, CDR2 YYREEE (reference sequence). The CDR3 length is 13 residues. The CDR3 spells CASSHPDEGTQYF. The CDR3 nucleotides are TGTGCCAGCAGCCATCCCGACGAGGGGACCCAGTACTTC.